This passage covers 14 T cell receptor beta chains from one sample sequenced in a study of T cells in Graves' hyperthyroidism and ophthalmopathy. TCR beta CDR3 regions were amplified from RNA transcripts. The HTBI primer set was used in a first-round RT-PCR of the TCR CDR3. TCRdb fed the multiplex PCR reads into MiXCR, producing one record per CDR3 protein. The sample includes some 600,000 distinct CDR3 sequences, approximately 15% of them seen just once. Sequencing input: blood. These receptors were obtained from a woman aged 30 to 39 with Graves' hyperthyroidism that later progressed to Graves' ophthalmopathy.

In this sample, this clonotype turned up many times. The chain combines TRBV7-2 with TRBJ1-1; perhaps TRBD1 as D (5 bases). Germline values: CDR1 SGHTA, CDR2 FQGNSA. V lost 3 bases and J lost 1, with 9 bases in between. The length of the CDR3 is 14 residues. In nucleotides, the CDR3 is TGTGCCAGCAGCTTCTCAGGGCAGAACACTGAAGCTTTCTTT. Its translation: CASSFSGQNTEAFF.

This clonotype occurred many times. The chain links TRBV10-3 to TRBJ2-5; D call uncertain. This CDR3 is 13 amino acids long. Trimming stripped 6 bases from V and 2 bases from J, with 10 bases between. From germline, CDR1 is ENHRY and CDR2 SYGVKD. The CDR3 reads CAIRPGPQETQYF. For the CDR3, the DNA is TGTGCCATCAGGCCCGGTCCTCAAGAGACCCAGTACTTC.

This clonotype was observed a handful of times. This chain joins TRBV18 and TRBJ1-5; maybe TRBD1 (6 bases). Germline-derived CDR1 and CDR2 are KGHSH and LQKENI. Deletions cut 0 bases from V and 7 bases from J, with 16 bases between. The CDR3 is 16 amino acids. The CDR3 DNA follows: TGTGCCAGCTCACCACCTTCTGTGGGGGGCCGGCAGCCCCAGCATTTT. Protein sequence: CASSPPSVGGRQPQHF.

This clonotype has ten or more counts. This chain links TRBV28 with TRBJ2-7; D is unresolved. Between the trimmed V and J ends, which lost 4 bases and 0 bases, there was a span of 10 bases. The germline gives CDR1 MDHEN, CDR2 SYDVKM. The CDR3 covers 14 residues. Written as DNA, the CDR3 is TGTGCCAGCAGTTCTACCCAGCGCTCCTACGAGCAGTACTTC. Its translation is CASSSTQRSYEQYF.

The CDR3 DNA reads as TGTGCCAGCAGTTACTCGCCAGGCCATGCGAACACCGGGGAGCTGTTTTTT. Translating gives CASSYSPGHANTGELFF. This chain uses TRBV6-6 with TRBJ2-2; no clear D gene. V lost 0 bases, J lost 0 bases, and 11 bases lay in between. CDR1 and CDR2 (germline): MNHNY, SVGAGI (reference sequence). The length of the CDR3 is 17 residues.

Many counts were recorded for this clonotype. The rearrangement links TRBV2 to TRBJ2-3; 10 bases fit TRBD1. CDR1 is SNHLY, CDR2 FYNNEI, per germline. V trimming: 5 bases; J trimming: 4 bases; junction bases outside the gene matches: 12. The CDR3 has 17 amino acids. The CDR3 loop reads CASSLLSDRGLADTQYF. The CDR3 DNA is TGTGCCAGCAGTTTACTATCCGACAGGGGGCTGGCAGATACGCAGTATTTT.

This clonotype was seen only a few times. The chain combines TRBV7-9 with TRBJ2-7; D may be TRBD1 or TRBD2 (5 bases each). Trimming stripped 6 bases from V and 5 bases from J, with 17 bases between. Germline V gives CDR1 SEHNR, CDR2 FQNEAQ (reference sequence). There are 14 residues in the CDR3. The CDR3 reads CASSKGRSWDEQYF. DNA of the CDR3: TGTGCCAGCAGTAAGGGACGGAGTTGGGACGAGCAGTACTTC.

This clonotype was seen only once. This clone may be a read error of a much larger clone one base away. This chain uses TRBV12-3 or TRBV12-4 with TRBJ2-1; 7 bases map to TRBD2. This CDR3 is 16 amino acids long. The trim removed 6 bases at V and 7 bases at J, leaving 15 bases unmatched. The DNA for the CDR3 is TGTGCCAGCAGCCCCCTCGGGGGAGGGCCAACTAATGAGCAGTTCTTC. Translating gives CASSPLGGGPTNEQFF.

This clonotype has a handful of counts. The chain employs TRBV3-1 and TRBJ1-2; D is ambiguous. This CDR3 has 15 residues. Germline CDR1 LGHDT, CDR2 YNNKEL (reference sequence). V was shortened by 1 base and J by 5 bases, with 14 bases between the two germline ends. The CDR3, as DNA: TGTGCCAGCAGCCAAGGAACCCCGCAGCTTTATGGCTACACCTTC. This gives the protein CASSQGTPQLYGYTF.

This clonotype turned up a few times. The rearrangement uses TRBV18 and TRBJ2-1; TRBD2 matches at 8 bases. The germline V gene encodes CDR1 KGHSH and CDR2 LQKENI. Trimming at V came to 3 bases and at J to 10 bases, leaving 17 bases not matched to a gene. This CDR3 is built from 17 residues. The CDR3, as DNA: TGTGCCAGCTCACCCATATTGATAGCGGGGTCCTCAGGAGAGCAGTTCTTC. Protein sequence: CASSPILIAGSSGEQFF.

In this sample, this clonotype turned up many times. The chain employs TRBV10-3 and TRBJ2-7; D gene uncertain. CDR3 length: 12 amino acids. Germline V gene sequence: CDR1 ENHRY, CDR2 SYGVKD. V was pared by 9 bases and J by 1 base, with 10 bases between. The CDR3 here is CAINDGSYEQYF. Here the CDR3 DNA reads TGTGCCATAAATGACGGATCCTACGAGCAGTACTTC.

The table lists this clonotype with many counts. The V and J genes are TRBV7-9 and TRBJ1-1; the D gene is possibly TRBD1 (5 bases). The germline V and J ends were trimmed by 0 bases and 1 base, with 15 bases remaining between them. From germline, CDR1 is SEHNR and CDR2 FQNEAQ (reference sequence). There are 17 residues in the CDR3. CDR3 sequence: CASSLAGGLAANTEAFF. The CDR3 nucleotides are TGTGCCAGCAGCTTAGCGGGGGGGTTGGCGGCGAACACTGAAGCTTTCTTT.

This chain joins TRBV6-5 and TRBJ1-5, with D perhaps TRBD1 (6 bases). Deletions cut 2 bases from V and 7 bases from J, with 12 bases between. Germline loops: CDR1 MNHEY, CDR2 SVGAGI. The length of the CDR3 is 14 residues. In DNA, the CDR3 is TGTGCCAGCAGTTACCAACAGGGCCAGCAGCCCCAGCATTTT. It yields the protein CASSYQQGQQPQHF.

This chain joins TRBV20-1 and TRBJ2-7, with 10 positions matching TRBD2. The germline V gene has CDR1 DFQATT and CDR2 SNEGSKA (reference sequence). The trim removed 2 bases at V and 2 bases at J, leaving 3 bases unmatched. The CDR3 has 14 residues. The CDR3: CSARPAGGTYEQYF. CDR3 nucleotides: TGCAGTGCTAGACCAGCGGGAGGGACCTACGAGCAGTACTTC.